The clone carrying this T cell receptor beta chain was seen just once. Its specificity is not known. This record comes from a study of identifying expanded T cells in peripheral blood. Study-level findings and limits: Technical replicates showed around 1.2 changed clones; about two weeks about 16.4; four weeks 19. Clone count variance between approximately 2-week samples rose with total template count.

Only in-frame clones appear in the TCRdb table, and some are missing; sequencing was by immunoSEQ multiplex PCR. This table has around 84,000 clones, about 87% appearing once. Germline values: CDR1 MNHEY, CDR2 SMNVEV (reference sequence). The V gene lost 8 bases and the J gene lost 4 bases, with 11 bases spanning the gap. The CDR3 loop spans 12 amino acids. Material for sequencing was blood. The clonotype was recovered from a person aged 18 to 70 in good health. This chain joins TRBV27 and TRBJ1-1; possibly TRBD1 for D (6 bases). In DNA form, the CDR3 reads TGTGCCAGCGGGGGCATAGTCACTGAAGCTTTCTTT. As protein: CASGGIVTEAFF.